Presented here are 8 T cell receptor beta chains from one specimen sequenced in a study of PD-1 blockade in classical Hodgkin lymphoma. Using immunoSEQ multiplex PCR, the repertoire was profiled, and TCRdb retains in-frame clones only, with some absent. The table records over 60,000 clones, about 64% of them present only once. Every patient had relapsed following autologous stem cell transplantation, and cohorts differed in brentuximab vedotin exposure. This sample comprised peripheral blood mononuclear cells (PBMCs), obtained before the second cycle of nivolumab. The receptors come from a human donor with classical Hodgkin lymphoma.

The J gene is TRBJ2-7, the V gene TRBV28; D tentatively fits TRBD1 or TRBD2 (5 bases each). The V and J ends lost 4 bases and 5 bases respectively, with 12 bases between them. From germline, CDR1 is MDHEN and CDR2 SYDVKM. This CDR3 contains 13 residues. CDR3 sequence: CASSSPSGHEQYF. The CDR3 DNA reads TGTGCCAGCAGTTCCCCTTCGGGGCACGAGCAGTACTTC.

The CDR3 bases are TGTGCCAGCAGCCAAGATGCGGCGGGGATCTCGTTACAGTTCTTC. Its protein is CASSQDAAGISLQFF. The chain joins TRBV4-2 to TRBJ2-1; D possibly corresponds to TRBD2 (6 bases). Deletions cut 0 bases from V and 13 bases from J, with 19 bases between. Germline-derived CDR1 and CDR2 are LGHNA and YNFKEQ. CDR3 length equals 15 residues.

This rearrangement joins TRBV1 to TRBJ1-4; the D call TRBD1 from the table was never checked on the DNA. TRBV1 is assigned pseudogene status. The CDR3 has 15 residues. As DNA, the CDR3 is TGCACCAGCACCTACGATAACAGGGTAGGGGAAAAACTGTTTTTT. Amino acid sequence: CTSTYDNRVGEKLFF.

This rearrangement joins TRBV10-3 to TRBJ2-1; no definite D call. V shed 2 bases and J shed 5 bases, with 16 bases lying between them. The CDR3 is made up of 16 amino acids. From germline, CDR1 is ENHRY and CDR2 SYGVKD. This CDR3 reads CAISEPDARSHNEQFF. As DNA, the CDR3 is TGTGCCATCAGTGAGCCCGACGCGAGGTCCCACAATGAGCAGTTCTTC.

This rearrangement joins TRBV5-6 to TRBJ2-3, with D uncertain. The V and J ends lost 2 bases and 0 bases respectively, with 13 bases between them. The length of the CDR3 is 16 residues. Germline CDR1 SGHDT, CDR2 YYEEEE. The CDR3 sequence is CASSFDASASTDTQYF. The CDR3 DNA reads as TGTGCCAGCAGCTTCGACGCGTCCGCTAGCACAGATACGCAGTATTTT.

This sequence joins TRBV28 and TRBJ2-1, with D possibly being TRBD1 or TRBD2 (5 bases each). The CDR3 length is 14 residues. V shed 8 bases and J shed 6 bases, with 17 bases lying between them. CDR1 MDHEN and CDR2 SYDVKM come from the germline V gene. Here the CDR3 reads CASYARDGLNEQFF. CDR3 bases: TGTGCCAGCTACGCCAGGGACGGCCTCAATGAGCAGTTCTTC. The full variable domain, with the rest looked up from reference TRBV28 and TRBJ2-1, is DVKVTQSSRYLVKRTGEKVFLECVQDMDHENMFWYRQDPGLGLRLIYFSYDVKMKEKGDIPEGYSVSREKKERFSLILESASTNQTSMYLCASYARDGLNEQFFGPGTRLTVL.

The rearrangement uses TRBV13 and TRBJ2-7; D might be TRBD1 or TRBD2, each matching 5 bases. V was shortened by 6 bases and J by 4 bases, with 19 bases between the two germline ends. CDR1 is PRHDT and CDR2 is FYEKMQ in the germline V gene (reference sequence). This CDR3 comprises 15 residues. CDR3 nucleotide sequence: TGTGCCAGCAGTCCGGGACCCCCCTCTCAATACGAGCAGTACTTC. Protein: CASSPGPPSQYEQYF.

The chain employs TRBV5-1 and TRBJ1-1, with D maybe TRBD1 (6 bases). Trimming took off 2 bases at V and 1 base at J, with 12 bases between the two ends. This CDR3 has 15 residues. Germline lookup yields CDR1 SGHRS and CDR2 YFSETQ. Written as DNA, the CDR3 is TGCGCCAGCAGCTTACAGGGTGGGGGGAACACTGAAGCTTTCTTT. Protein sequence: CASSLQGGGNTEAFF.